This T cell receptor (beta chain) was recorded in a study of blood T cells in healthy people across ages. Looking at the study overall: Capturing about one barcoded beta molecule per two T cells was achieved by template switching.

Study-level points and caveats: Comparison with aged donors showed that long-lived donors had more naive CD4+ cells and higher diversity.

A sample-barcoded 5' primer and a J-beta primer mix were used in a second PCR of roughly 6 to 11 cycles. Through a template-switch adaptor with 12 random nucleotides, each cDNA molecule received a tag. TCRdb called the 5' RACE reads again in MiXCR, with one record for every CDR3 protein. The data show fewer than 1 million distinct CDR3 sequences, roughly 44% seen once. Concerning this clonotype itself: Antigen specificity is unknown.

Sequenced: blood. The TCR sequence derives from a man in his 60s in good health.

The CDR3 spells CASSPAQILSYEQYF. The CDR3 nucleotides are TGTGCCAGCAGCCCAGCCCAGATCCTCTCCTACGAGCAGTACTTC. The rearrangement uses TRBV7-2 and TRBJ2-7; unclear D gene. Germline values: CDR1 SGHTA, CDR2 FQGNSA. There are 15 residues in the CDR3. V was shortened by 5 bases and J by 0 bases, with 14 bases between the two germline ends.